This T cell receptor beta chain was identified during a study of T cell responses to AZD1222 COVID-19 vaccine. This CDR3 is built from 13 residues. The trim removed 7 bases at V and 8 bases at J, leaving 6 bases unmatched. The table came from immunoSEQ multiplex PCR; TCRdb's copy has only in-frame clones and leaves some out. The sample contains around 26,000 clones, approximately 85% of which appear only once. The chain couples TRBV12-3 or TRBV12-4 to TRBJ2-1, with TRBD1 identical over 9 bases. This receptor was identified in an adult who received the AZD1222 COVID-19 vaccine. The sequenced sample was peripheral blood, obtained 28 days after the second AZD1222 dose. CDR3 bases: TGTGCCAGCACCCTGGACAGGGGCCATGAGCAGTTCTTC. Translation gives CASTLDRGHEQFF.